This T cell receptor (beta chain) was found in a study of shared clonotypes between healthy human individuals. Study context: The study used three CD4 naive, three CD4 memory, two CD8 naive and one CD8 memory plate per donor.

Produced via immunoSEQ multiplex PCR; TCRdb's table is partial and in-frame only. Of approximately 2,300,000 clones listed, less than 95% are singletons. CDR1 and CDR2 from the germline V gene are MNHEY and SVGAGI. Trimming stripped 0 bases from V and 7 bases from J, with 15 bases between. This CDR3 region has 15 residues. All the donors were Caucasian adults who lived in Nashville, Tennessee. The study separated CD4+ cells into CD45RA+ naive and CD45RA-negative memory subsets. The sequencing sample was made of naive CD4+ T cells from PBMCs. Subset defined: CD45RA+ positively selected. The chain is built from TRBV6-5 and TRBJ2-5, with D perhaps matching TRBD2 (6 bases). This TCR was recovered from a man aged 18 to 35 in good health. Some clones in this sample may be carry-over from other donors' samples. This CDR3 is CASSYSGSAGGTQYF. The CDR3 DNA reads TGTGCCAGCAGTTACTCGGGTAGTGCCGGGGGGACCCAGTACTTC.